The sequence of this T cell receptor (beta chain) was determined in a study of cytomegalovirus exposure and HLA in healthy donors. Findings and limits, study-wide: Earlier analysis looked at TCR beta V segments, and most were productive about 87% or about 30% of the time.

CDR3 length: 14 residues. Germline V gene lookup returns CDR1 SGHRS and CDR2 YFSETQ. 13 Jbeta primers and 60 Vbeta primers were used for the PCR. Sequencing was performed with immunoSEQ multiplex PCR; in TCRdb, only in-frame clones are kept and a portion is missing. The profile shows 170,000 or so clones, approximately 82% of them singletons. Notes on this clone: Its specificity is not known.

Sequenced input: PBMCs. This TCR was sampled from a man aged 50-60 years in good health and CMV-seropositive. The chain couples TRBV5-1 to TRBJ2-5; 7 bases are shared with TRBD1. The closer fit of TRBJ2-7 to the DNA end suggests the J call may be wrong. The chain's CDR3 is CASSFDRDRYEQYF. The CDR3 DNA is TGCGCCAGCAGCTTTGACAGGGACCGCTACGAGCAGTACTTC.